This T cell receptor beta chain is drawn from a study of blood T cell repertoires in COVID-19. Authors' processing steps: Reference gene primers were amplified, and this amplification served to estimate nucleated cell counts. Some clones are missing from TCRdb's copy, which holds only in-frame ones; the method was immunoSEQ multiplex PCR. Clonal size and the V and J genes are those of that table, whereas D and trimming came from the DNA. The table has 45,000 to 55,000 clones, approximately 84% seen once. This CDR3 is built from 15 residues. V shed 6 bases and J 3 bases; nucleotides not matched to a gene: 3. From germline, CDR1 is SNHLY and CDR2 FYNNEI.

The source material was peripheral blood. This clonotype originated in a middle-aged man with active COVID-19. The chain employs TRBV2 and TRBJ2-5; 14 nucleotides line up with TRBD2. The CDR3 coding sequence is TGTGCCAGCAGGCGGACTAGCGGGGGGAAAGAGACCCAGTACTTC. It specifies CASRRTSGGKETQYF.